Below are 29 T cell receptor beta chains sequenced from a single sample in a study of breast tumors, draining lymph nodes, adjacent tissues. TCRdb ran MiXCR on the multiplex PCR reads and lists one entry per CDR3 protein. The sample includes some 170,000 distinct CDR3 sequences, 33% seen only once; the top ten take roughly 3.8%. Samples came from axillary lymph nodes draining the breast cancer. Sequencing was carried out using axillary lymph node tissue. These receptors were obtained from a female donor with breast cancer. Some clones in this sample may be carry-over from other donors' samples.

The chain has TRBV27 and TRBJ1-2; D is unresolved. CDR1 and CDR2 (germline): MNHEY, SMNVEV (reference sequence). Trimming shortened V by 7 bases and J by 5 bases, and 29 bases separated the two germline ends. The length of the CDR3 is 18 residues. As DNA, the CDR3 is TGTGCCAGCACCTTATCTGCCGGTGGTCCCTACTCGCAGTATGGCTACACCTTC. Its protein is CASTLSAGGPYSQYGYTF.

This clonotype was detected only a few times. This could be a read error, since a much larger clone is one nucleotide away. The chain recombines TRBV10-3 with TRBJ2-4; 7 nucleotides line up with TRBD2. Germline V lookup: CDR1 ENHRY, CDR2 SYGVKD. The CDR3 has 14 amino acids. J gave up 7 bases and V 11 bases, and 14 bases lay outside the gene matches. CDR3 nucleotides: TGTGCCGTCGGACTAGGTGGGGTCAGGAACATTCAGTACTTC. Translating gives CAVGLGGVRNIQYF.

This clonotype was seen a few times. This sequence may be a read error, since a much larger clone differs from it by one base. The chain joins TRBV6-2 or TRBV6-3 to TRBJ2-3; a weak D match, TRBD2 (5 bases). Trimming took off 5 bases at V and 4 bases at J, with 13 bases between the two ends. Germline lookup yields CDR1 MNHEY and CDR2 SVGEGT. The CDR3 length is 14 residues. The CDR3 sequence: CASSHLSAADTQYF. In nucleotides, the CDR3 is TGTGCCAGCAGTCACCTTAGCGCAGCAGATACGCAGTATTTT.

Many counts were recorded for this clonotype. The rearrangement uses TRBV20-1 and TRBJ2-1; TRBD2 agrees at 7 bases. The CDR3 loop spans 19 amino acids. Germline V CDR1 and CDR2: DFQATT, SNEGSKA (reference sequence). V lost 0 bases to trimming and J lost 2 bases; unmatched junction nucleotides: 16. The CDR3 protein is CSARDPGGLADPPYNEQFF. CDR3 nucleotides: TGCAGTGCTAGAGATCCCGGGGGTCTAGCGGACCCCCCCTACAATGAGCAGTTCTTC.

With respect to this clonotype: An end of the junction does not agree with germline; a read error may underlie this. The J gene is TRBJ2-2, the V gene TRBV6-6; TRBD2 agrees at 7 bases. Germline assignment: CDR1 MNHNY and CDR2 SVGAGI (reference sequence). The CDR3 is 17 residues long. In DNA form, the CDR3 reads TGTGCCAGCAGTCACTCGCTTCTAGCGGAGAACACCGGGGAGCTGTTTTTT. Translated, it gives CASSHSLLAENTGELFF.

The CDR3 region is CASATGLAGFEQYF. The CDR3 DNA follows: TGTGCCAGCGCAACGGGACTAGCGGGTTTTGAGCAGTACTTC. V gene TRBV2 combines with J gene TRBJ2-7, with 12 bases lining up with TRBD2. The CDR3 runs 14 residues. Germline lookup yields CDR1 SNHLY and CDR2 FYNNEI. Trimming at V came to 8 bases and at J to 7 bases, leaving 9 bases not matched to a gene.

Many counts were recorded for this clonotype. This rearrangement joins TRBV20-1 to TRBJ1-2, with D possibly matching TRBD1 (6 bases). The CDR3 has 15 residues. Trimming stripped 3 bases from V and 6 bases from J, with 20 bases between. Germline V gene lookup returns CDR1 DFQATT and CDR2 SNEGSKA (reference sequence). CDR3 amino acids: CSASKTGVTTDGYTF. Here the CDR3 DNA reads TGCAGTGCTAGTAAGACAGGCGTCACAACGGATGGCTACACCTTC.

This clonotype was picked up one time. J is TRBJ2-7 and V is TRBV11-2, with D possibly matching TRBD1 (6 bases). Trimming shortened V by 5 bases and J by 6 bases, and 17 bases separated the two germline ends. Germline CDR1 is SGHAT and CDR2 is FQNNGV. The CDR3 is made up of 14 amino acids. The CDR3 loop reads CASSPGTMRREQYF. The DNA of the CDR3 is TGTGCCAGCAGCCCCGGGACAATGCGGCGCGAGCAGTACTTC.

V usage is TRBV6-2 or TRBV6-3 and J usage is TRBJ2-1; possible D gene TRBD2, 6 bases. This CDR3 is built from 17 residues. Between the trimmed V and J ends, which lost 5 bases and 4 bases, there was a span of 21 bases. Germline V gene sequence: CDR1 MNHEY, CDR2 SVGEGT. The CDR3 DNA is TGTGCCAGCAGTCTAAGTACCCGGGAGTTAGTTTACAATGAGCAGTTCTTC. Translated: CASSLSTRELVYNEQFF.

As concerns this clonotype: Given a much more abundant clone one base away, this may be a read error. The chain is built from TRBV13 and TRBJ1-2, with 8 bases fitting TRBD1. From germline, CDR1 is PRHDT and CDR2 FYEKMQ (reference sequence). The CDR3 totals 14 residues. V gave up 2 bases and J gave up 5 bases; unmatched junction bases: 4. This chain's CDR3 is CASSLRGTGYGYTF. The CDR3 DNA follows: TGTGCCAGCAGCTTACGGGGGACAGGTTATGGCTACACCTTC.

This clonotype was seen repeatedly, ten times or more. The chain combines TRBV7-9 with TRBJ2-7; a possible D gene is TRBD1 (5 bases). V lost 3 bases, J lost 6 bases, and 9 bases lay in between. Germline values: CDR1 SEHNR, CDR2 FQNEAQ (reference sequence). The CDR3 sequence is 12 residues long. This CDR3 is CASSLSRGEQYF. The CDR3 DNA reads TGTGCCAGCAGCTTGTCTAGGGGCGAGCAGTACTTC.

The genes are TRBV5-1 and TRBJ1-1; no reliable D call. The V gene's germline CDR1 is SGHRS and CDR2 YFSETQ. The CDR3 spans 15 residues. Trimming took 4 bases from V and 1 from J, leaving 14 bases between them. CDR3 bases: TGCGCCAGCAGCCCGTTTGCAGGTACGAACACTGAAGCTTTCTTT. It is translated as CASSPFAGTNTEAFF.

This clonotype was seen ten or more times. CDR3 amino acids: CASSLGGRGLNEQFF. DNA of the CDR3: TGTGCCAGCAGCTTAGGGGGCAGGGGACTCAATGAGCAGTTCTTC. The genes are TRBV7-2 and TRBJ2-1; possibly TRBD1 or TRBD2 for D (6 bases each). Germline assignment: CDR1 SGHTA and CDR2 FQGNSA. Trimming removed 1 base at V and 6 bases at J, with 13 bases between. The CDR3 extends over 15 amino acids.

A single count supports this clonotype. The chain recombines TRBV5-1 with TRBJ1-4; TRBD1 agrees at 9 bases. Germline V gene lookup returns CDR1 SGHRS and CDR2 YFSETQ. The length of the CDR3 is 13 residues. Losses at the gene ends were 7 bases for V and 4 bases for J; bases not matched to a gene: 2. CDR3 protein: CASGQGFNEKLFF. CDR3 in DNA: TGCGCCAGCGGACAGGGGTTTAATGAAAAACTGTTTTTT.

Comment on this clonotype: This may be a read error, as it is one base from a much larger clone. The J gene is TRBJ1-4, the V gene TRBV5-6; D is uncertain. There are 11 residues in the CDR3. CDR1 is SGHDT and CDR2 is YYEEEE in the germline V gene. CDR3 protein: CASSLHETLFF. CDR3 DNA sequence: TGTGCCAGCAGCTTGCATGAAACACTGTTTTTT. Supplemented by reference TRBV5-6 and TRBJ1-4, the full variable domain reads DAGVTQSPTHLIKTRGQQVTLRCSPKSGHDTVSWYQQALGQGPQFIFQYYEEEERQRGNFPDRFSGHQFPNYSSELNVNALLLGDSALYLCASSLHETLFFGSGTQLSVL.

V and J are TRBV19 and TRBJ2-7; D possibly corresponds to TRBD1 (6 bases). Trimming stripped 1 base from V and 3 bases from J, with 10 bases between. The CDR3 is made up of 14 amino acids. Germline assignment: CDR1 LNHDA and CDR2 SQIVND (reference sequence). The CDR3 loop reads CASSIGPGDYEQYF. The CDR3 region has the DNA TGTGCCAGTAGTATAGGGCCAGGGGACTACGAGCAGTACTTC.

In regard to this clonotype: The CDR3 carries no conserved terminal phenylalanine or tryptophan, so it likely arises from a read error. The rearrangement links TRBV6-2 or TRBV6-3 to TRBJ1-5, with 8 nucleotides matching TRBD1. Germline V gives CDR1 MNHEY, CDR2 SVGEGT. This CDR3 comprises 17 residues. CDR3 region: CASSHSAGGEPNQPQHS. The CDR3 DNA is TGTGCCAGCAGTCACTCGGCAGGGGGCGAACCAAATCAGCCCCAGCATTCT.

This clonotype was detected ten times or more. The chain joins TRBV20-1 to TRBJ2-7, with D hard to call. Germline-derived CDR1 and CDR2 are DFQATT and SNEGSKA (reference sequence). The CDR3 length is 13 residues. Deletions cut 2 bases from V and 0 bases from J, with 8 bases between. The CDR3 here is CSARHASSYEQYF. The CDR3 DNA is TGCAGTGCTAGACACGCGAGCTCCTACGAGCAGTACTTC.

The rearrangement uses TRBV9 and TRBJ2-2, with D maybe TRBD1 (6 bases). The CDR3 length is 14 residues. V was pared by 5 bases and J by 1 base, with 9 bases between. Germline assignment: CDR1 SGDLS and CDR2 YYNGEE. The CDR3 here is CASSPDRNTGELFF. The CDR3 DNA reads as TGTGCCAGCAGTCCGGACAGGAACACCGGGGAGCTGTTTTTT.

The chain joins TRBV9 to TRBJ2-1; D perhaps matches TRBD2 (5 bases). V gave up 0 bases and J gave up 2 bases, with 6 bases separating them. Germline V gene lookup returns CDR1 SGDLS and CDR2 YYNGEE. This CDR3 is built from 14 residues. As DNA, the CDR3 is TGTGCCAGCAGCGTAGGAGGGACCTACAATGAGCAGTTCTTC. Translated: CASSVGGTYNEQFF.

This clonotype was recorded at least ten times. The gene calls are TRBV5-6 and TRBJ2-2; the D call may be TRBD1 or TRBD2 (6 bases each). V was trimmed by 4 bases and J by 2 bases, leaving 12 bases between them. The CDR3 sequence is 15 residues long. Germline V CDR1 and CDR2: SGHDT, YYEEEE. This CDR3 reads CASSRGTTNTGELFF. In DNA, the CDR3 is TGTGCCAGCAGCCGGGGGACAACTAACACCGGGGAGCTGTTTTTT.

This clonotype has a count of ten or more. The J gene is TRBJ2-7, the V gene TRBV7-9; the D is unclear. The germline V gene encodes CDR1 SEHNR and CDR2 FQNEAQ (reference sequence). The CDR3 extends over 16 amino acids. Trimming stripped 5 bases from V and 1 base from J, with 18 bases between. The DNA for the CDR3 is TGTGCCAGCAGCCCTCAACAAAGCATCCAATCCTACGAGCAGTACTTC. Translation gives CASSPQQSIQSYEQYF.

This clonotype showed up many times. Written as DNA, the CDR3 is TGCGCCAGCAGCCAAGGGACTAGCGGGAGGGAGACCCAGTACTTC. This sequence encodes CASSQGTSGRETQYF. The gene calls are TRBV4-3 and TRBJ2-5; 14 bases are shared with TRBD2. Unmatched junction bases numbered 0, after V lost 1 base and J lost 5 bases. The V gene's germline CDR1 is LGHNA and CDR2 YSLEER. This CDR3 contains 15 residues.

Note on this clonotype: One end of the junction does not line up with germline, which may come from a read error. The chain links TRBV20-1 to TRBJ1-5; no definite D call. Per germline, CDR1 DFQATT and CDR2 SNEGSKA (reference sequence). CDR3 length: 12 residues. CDR3 DNA: TGCGGTGCTAGAGGGAGCAATCAGCCCCCGCATTTT. It codes for CGARGSNQPPHF.

This sequence joins TRBV2 and TRBJ2-1; the match to TRBD1 covers 10 bases. The CDR3 is made up of 16 amino acids. Germline lookup yields CDR1 SNHLY and CDR2 FYNNEI. With V trimmed by 7 bases and J by 6 bases, 12 bases remained unmatched. CDR3 sequence: CASTTSPGQGTNEQFF. The DNA for the CDR3 is TGTGCCAGCACTACCTCACCGGGACAGGGGACCAATGAGCAGTTCTTC. Supplemented by reference TRBV2 and TRBJ2-1, the full variable domain reads EPEVTQTPSHQVTQMGQEVILRCVPISNHLYFYWYRQILGQKVEFLVSFYNNEISEKSEIFDDQFSVERPDGSNFTLKIRSTKLEDSAMYFCASTTSPGQGTNEQFFGPGTRLTVL.

This clonotype was counted a few times. The chain recombines TRBV5-1 with TRBJ1-1; TRBD1 matches at 9 bases. The trim removed 3 bases at V and 4 bases at J, leaving 10 bases unmatched. CDR1 is SGHRS and CDR2 is YFSETQ in the germline V gene. The CDR3 is made up of 16 amino acids. CDR3 residues: CASSWPGTGPTTEAFF. The CDR3 coding sequence is TGCGCCAGCAGCTGGCCCGGGACAGGGCCGACCACTGAAGCTTTCTTT.

V usage is TRBV29-1 and J usage is TRBJ2-1, with 7 nucleotides matching TRBD2. The CDR3 length is 14 residues. Germline V gene sequence: CDR1 SQVTM, CDR2 ANQGSEA. V lost 7 bases and J lost 4; bases outside the gene matches: 10. CDR3 bases: TGCAGCGGAGCTCCCCGCGGGGGATACAATGAGCAGTTCTTC. Translating it yields CSGAPRGGYNEQFF.

This clonotype was recorded at least ten times. The chain couples TRBV7-9 to TRBJ2-3, with D possibly TRBD1 on 5 matching bases. Trimming cost V 4 bases and J 6 bases, with 11 bases left between them. Germline CDR1 is SEHNR and CDR2 is FQNEAQ (reference sequence). The CDR3 loop spans 13 amino acids. The CDR3: CASSSGAVDTQYF. As DNA, the CDR3 is TGTGCCAGCAGCTCTGGGGCTGTGGATACGCAGTATTTT.

In this sample, this clonotype turned up once. The junction departs from the called germline gene at one end, perhaps through a read error. The chain recombines TRBV9 with TRBJ1-4; D is uncertain. The germline CDR1 and CDR2 sequences are SGDLS and YYNGEE. This CDR3 spans 14 amino acids. In DNA, the CDR3 is TGTGCCGGCAGCGTAGAACGGGGAGGCGAAAAACTGTTTTTT. Protein sequence: CAGSVERGGEKLFF.